This T cell receptor (beta chain) was recovered during a study of blood T cell repertoires in COVID-19. Across the study: Specimens from acute and convalescent COVID-19 originated in the United States, Italy and Spain.

Membership in each cohort depended on participant-reported clinical history. In the original workflow: From reference gene primer amplification, estimates of nucleated cell counts were derived. TCRdb's copy holds only in-frame clones and misses some; the assay was immunoSEQ multiplex PCR. V and J calls and clone size come straight from that table; D and trimming were deduced from the DNA. The repertoire holds some 300,000 clones, with nearly 90% as singletons. The junction had 6 bases not matched to a gene; V was cut back by 4 bases and J by 12 bases. Germline V CDR1 and CDR2: LGHDT, YNNKEL (reference sequence). The CDR3 spans 12 residues.

The source material was PBMCs or T cells enriched from blood (not recorded which). The TCR sequence derives from a woman aged 50 to 60 who had been exposed to COVID-19. The rearrangement joins TRBV3-1 (or the pseudogene TRBV3-2) to TRBJ2-1; 7 bases align to TRBD2. CDR3 protein: CASSRSTGGQFF. In DNA form, the CDR3 reads TGTGCCAGCAGCCGATCCACGGGGGGGCAGTTCTTC.